The 10 T cell receptor beta chains in this list originate from one sample, sequenced in a study of somatic mutations in cytotoxic T cells in rheumatoid arthritis. TCRdb's copy holds only in-frame clones and misses some; the assay was immunoSEQ multiplex PCR. The data show just under 20,000 clones, roughly four fifths seen once. The sample was CD8+ T cells sorted from blood. The receptors shown here come from a woman in her 50s in good health.

A single count supports this clone. The rearrangement joins TRBV6-1 to TRBJ2-7; D gene unclear. Germline CDR1 is MNHNS and CDR2 is SASEGT. Deletions cut 3 bases from V and 3 bases from J, with 9 bases between. This CDR3 contains 13 residues. In nucleotides, the CDR3 is TGTGCCAGCAGTGAGCCCCCGTTCTACGAGCAGTACTTC. Protein product: CASSEPPFYEQYF.

V usage is TRBV6-5 and J usage is TRBJ2-1; 8 bases are a match to TRBD2. CDR3 length: 16 residues. The germline gives CDR1 MNHEY, CDR2 SVGAGI. Trimming at V came to 4 bases and at J to 2 bases, leaving 7 bases not matched to a gene. In nucleotides, the CDR3 is TGTGCCAGCAGTTCATTCGCGGGACTAGCCTACAATGAGCAGTTCTTC. Protein product: CASSSFAGLAYNEQFF.

The CDR3 DNA follows: TGTGCCAGCAGCAACACCCCGGAGGGTTCCTACGAGCAGTACTTC. It codes for CASSNTPEGSYEQYF. The chain employs TRBV7-9 and TRBJ2-7; D might be TRBD2 (6 bases). Trimming took 5 bases from V and 1 from J, leaving 15 bases between them. This CDR3 spans 15 amino acids. The germline V gene has CDR1 SEHNR and CDR2 FQNEAQ (reference sequence).

The table lists this clone with a count of one. The gene calls are TRBV7-8 and TRBJ2-7; 8 bases map to TRBD1. This CDR3 spans 13 amino acids. V was pared by 0 bases and J by 7 bases, with 2 bases of the junction left unmatched. CDR1 and CDR2 from the germline V gene are SGHVS and FQNEAQ. CDR3 sequence reads: CASSLAQGGEQYF. In DNA, the CDR3 is TGTGCCAGCAGCTTAGCACAGGGGGGTGAGCAGTACTTC.

This chain connects TRBV7-9 to TRBJ1-1; D unclear. CDR3 length: 14 amino acids. Trimming shortened V by 5 bases and J by 0 bases, and 10 bases separated the two germline ends. Germline V gene lookup returns CDR1 SEHNR and CDR2 FQNEAQ (reference sequence). The CDR3 sequence is CASSPPGMNTEAFF. As DNA, the CDR3 is TGTGCCAGCAGCCCCCCGGGGATGAACACTGAAGCTTTCTTT.

This clone occurred once. The rearrangement joins TRBV4-1 to TRBJ1-1, with D unclear. Trimming removed 0 bases from V and 7 bases from J, with 18 bases in between. The CDR3 runs 16 residues. The germline V gene encodes CDR1 MGHRA and CDR2 YSYEKL. For the CDR3, the DNA is TGCGCCAGCAGCCAAGAATCGCTCCCCAGTATGGTTGAAGCTTTCTTT. This sequence encodes CASSQESLPSMVEAFF.

The sample holds a few counts of this clone. This chain links TRBV5-4 with TRBJ2-1; D is undetermined. V was clipped by 7 bases and J by 2 bases, with 10 bases between them. Per germline, CDR1 SGHNT and CDR2 YYREEE (reference sequence). The CDR3 spans 13 residues. The CDR3 coding sequence is TGTGCCAGCTGGGAACCCGCCTACAATGAGCAGTTCTTC. Its protein is CASWEPAYNEQFF.

The rearrangement joins TRBV28 to TRBJ2-1, with TRBD2 as a possible D gene (5 bases). The CDR3 runs to 14 residues. Germline V gene sequence: CDR1 MDHEN, CDR2 SYDVKM. V was clipped by 6 bases and J by 6 bases, with 15 bases between them. The CDR3 is CASRDPRSGNEQFF. Here the CDR3 DNA reads TGTGCCAGCAGAGATCCTAGAAGCGGCAATGAGCAGTTCTTC.

This clone was observed a single time. V usage is TRBV7-6 and J usage is TRBJ1-5; perhaps TRBD1 as D (5 bases). The germline gives CDR1 SGHVS, CDR2 FNYEAQ. This CDR3 has 14 residues. The V end lost 0 bases, the J end lost 5 bases, and 8 bases lay between the germline ends. CDR3 region: CASSLAGPHQPQHF. The CDR3 nucleotides read TGTGCCAGCAGCTTAGCGGGGCCCCATCAGCCCCAGCATTTT.

The CDR3 spells CASSGLWTGISTDTQYF. The CDR3 nucleotides read TGTGCCAGCAGTGGACTCTGGACAGGGATTAGCACAGATACGCAGTATTTT. The chain recombines TRBV6-1 with TRBJ2-3, with TRBD1 matching over 8 bases. Germline V lookup: CDR1 MNHNS, CDR2 SASEGT. The CDR3 is 17 residues long. J lost 0 bases, V lost 4 bases, and 9 bases had no gene match.